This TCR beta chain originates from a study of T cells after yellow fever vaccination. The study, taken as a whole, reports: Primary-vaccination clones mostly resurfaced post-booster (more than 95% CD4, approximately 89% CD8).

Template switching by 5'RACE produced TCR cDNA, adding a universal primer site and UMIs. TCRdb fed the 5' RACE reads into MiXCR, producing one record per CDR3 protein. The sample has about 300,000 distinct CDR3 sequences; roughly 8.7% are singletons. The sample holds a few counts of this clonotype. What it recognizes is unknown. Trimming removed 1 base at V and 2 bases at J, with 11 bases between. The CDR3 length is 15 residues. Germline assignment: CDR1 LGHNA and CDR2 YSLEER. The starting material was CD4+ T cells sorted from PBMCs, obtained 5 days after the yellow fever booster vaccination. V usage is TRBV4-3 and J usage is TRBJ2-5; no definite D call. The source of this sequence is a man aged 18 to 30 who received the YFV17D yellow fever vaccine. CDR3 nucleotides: TGCGCCAGCAGCCAAGGTGGGCCGACTCAAGAGACCCAGTACTTC. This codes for CASSQGGPTQETQYF.